This T cell receptor (beta chain) was identified during a study of blood T cell repertoires in COVID-19. Study overall: The United States, Italy and Spain provided the acute and convalescent COVID-19 samples. Sample material is recorded as cDNA or gDNA derived from T cells, B-cell-depleted T cells, or PBMCs.

In the original processing: Amplification of reference gene primers provided the estimated nucleated cell counts. Assay: immunoSEQ multiplex PCR; the TCRdb copy retains only in-frame clones and omits some. V and J calls and clone size are as listed in that table; D and trimming were resolved from the DNA. The table shows about 380,000 clones, with about 90% occurring only once. Which cohort a participant joined came from the clinical history participants gave. The source of this sequence is a young man who had recovered from COVID-19. Sequenced material: PBMCs or T cells enriched from blood (not recorded which).

In DNA, the CDR3 is TGTGCCATCAGGACTCTTACAGGGTCGGGAAACACCATATATTTT. The encoded protein is CAIRTLTGSGNTIYF. The chain combines TRBV10-3 with TRBJ1-3; D perhaps matches TRBD1 (6 bases). Trimming stripped 6 bases from V and 4 bases from J, with 16 bases between. Germline CDR1 reads ENHRY; CDR2 reads SYGVKD. The CDR3 length is 15 residues.